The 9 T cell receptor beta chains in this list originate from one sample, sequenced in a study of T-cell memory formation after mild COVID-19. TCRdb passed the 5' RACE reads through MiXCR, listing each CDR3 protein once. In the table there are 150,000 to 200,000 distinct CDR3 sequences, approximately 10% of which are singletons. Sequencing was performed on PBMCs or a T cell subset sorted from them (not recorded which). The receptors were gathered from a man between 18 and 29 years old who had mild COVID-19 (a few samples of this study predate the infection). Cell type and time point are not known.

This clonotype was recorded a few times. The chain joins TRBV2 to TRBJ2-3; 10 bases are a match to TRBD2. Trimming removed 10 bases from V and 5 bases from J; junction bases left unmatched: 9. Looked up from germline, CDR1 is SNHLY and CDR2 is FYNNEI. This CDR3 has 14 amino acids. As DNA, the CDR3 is TGTGCCACCCGCGCGGCTAGCGGGGGAGATACGCAGTATTTT. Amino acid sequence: CATRAASGGDTQYF.

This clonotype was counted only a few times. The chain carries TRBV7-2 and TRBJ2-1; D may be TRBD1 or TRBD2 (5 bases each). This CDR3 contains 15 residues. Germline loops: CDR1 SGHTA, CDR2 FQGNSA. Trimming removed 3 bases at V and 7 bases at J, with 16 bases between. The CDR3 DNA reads TGTGCCAGCAGCTTCTGGGACGCCACGGGGAATGAGCAGTTCTTC. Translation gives CASSFWDATGNEQFF.

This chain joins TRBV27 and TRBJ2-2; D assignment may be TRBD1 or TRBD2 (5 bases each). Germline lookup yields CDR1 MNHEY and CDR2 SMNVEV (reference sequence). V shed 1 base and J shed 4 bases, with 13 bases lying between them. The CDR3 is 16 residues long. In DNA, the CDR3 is TGTGCCAGCAGTTTATATGGGGGATCGGCCACCGGGGAGCTGTTTTTT. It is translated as CASSLYGGSATGELFF.

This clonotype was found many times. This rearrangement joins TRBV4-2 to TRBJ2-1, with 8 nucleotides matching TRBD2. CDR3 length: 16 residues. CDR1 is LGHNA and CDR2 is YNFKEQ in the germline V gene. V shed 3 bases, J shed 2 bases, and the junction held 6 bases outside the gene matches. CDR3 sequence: CASSQPGGNTYNEQFF. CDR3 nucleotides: TGTGCCAGCAGCCAGCCGGGGGGGAACACCTACAATGAGCAGTTCTTC.

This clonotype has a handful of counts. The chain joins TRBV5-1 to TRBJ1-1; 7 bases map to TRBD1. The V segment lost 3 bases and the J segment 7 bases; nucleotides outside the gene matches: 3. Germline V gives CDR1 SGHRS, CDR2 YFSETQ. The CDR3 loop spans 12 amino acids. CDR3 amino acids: CASSSHRGEAFF. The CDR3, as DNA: TGCGCCAGCAGCTCTCACAGGGGTGAAGCTTTCTTT.

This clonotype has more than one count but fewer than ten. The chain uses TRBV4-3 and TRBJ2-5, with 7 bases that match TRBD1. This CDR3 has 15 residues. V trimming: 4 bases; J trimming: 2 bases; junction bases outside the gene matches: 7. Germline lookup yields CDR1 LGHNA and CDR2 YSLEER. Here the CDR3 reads CASSRQGGDQETQYF. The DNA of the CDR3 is TGCGCCAGCAGCCGCCAAGGGGGCGATCAAGAGACCCAGTACTTC.

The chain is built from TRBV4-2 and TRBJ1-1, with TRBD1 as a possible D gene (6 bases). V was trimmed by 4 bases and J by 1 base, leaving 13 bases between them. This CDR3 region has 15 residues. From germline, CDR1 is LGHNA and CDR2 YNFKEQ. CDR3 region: CASSPTRGANTEAFF. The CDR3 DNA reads TGTGCCAGCAGCCCAACACGGGGGGCGAACACTGAAGCTTTCTTT.

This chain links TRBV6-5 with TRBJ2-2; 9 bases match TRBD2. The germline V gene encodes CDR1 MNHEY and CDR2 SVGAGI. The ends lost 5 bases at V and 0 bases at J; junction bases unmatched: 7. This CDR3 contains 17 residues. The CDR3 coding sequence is TGTGCCAGCAGTGGGGGGGGACTAGCTGCGAACACCGGGGAGCTGTTTTTT. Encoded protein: CASSGGGLAANTGELFF.

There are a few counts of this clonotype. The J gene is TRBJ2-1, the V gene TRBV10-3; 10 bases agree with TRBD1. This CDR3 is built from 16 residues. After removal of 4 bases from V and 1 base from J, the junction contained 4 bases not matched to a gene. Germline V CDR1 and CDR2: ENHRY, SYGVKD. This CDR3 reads CAISGDRGTSYNEQFF. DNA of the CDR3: TGTGCCATCAGTGGGGACAGGGGAACATCCTACAATGAGCAGTTCTTC.